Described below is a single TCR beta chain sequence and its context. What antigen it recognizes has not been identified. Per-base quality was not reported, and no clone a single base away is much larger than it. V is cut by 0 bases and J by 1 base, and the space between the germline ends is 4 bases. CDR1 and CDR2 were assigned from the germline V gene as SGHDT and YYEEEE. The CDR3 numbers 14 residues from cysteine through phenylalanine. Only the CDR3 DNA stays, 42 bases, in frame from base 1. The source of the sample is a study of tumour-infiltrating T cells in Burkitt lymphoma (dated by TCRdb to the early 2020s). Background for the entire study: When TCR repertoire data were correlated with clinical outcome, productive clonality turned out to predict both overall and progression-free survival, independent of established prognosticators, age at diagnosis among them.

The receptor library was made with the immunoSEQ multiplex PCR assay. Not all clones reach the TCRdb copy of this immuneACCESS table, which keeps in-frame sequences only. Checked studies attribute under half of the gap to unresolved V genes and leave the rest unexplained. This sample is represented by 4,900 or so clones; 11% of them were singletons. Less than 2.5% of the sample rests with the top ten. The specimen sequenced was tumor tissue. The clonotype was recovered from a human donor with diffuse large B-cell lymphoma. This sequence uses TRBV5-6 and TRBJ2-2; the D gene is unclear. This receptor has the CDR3 CASSLALNTGELFF. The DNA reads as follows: TGTGCCAGCAGCTTGGCCCTGAACACCGGGGAGCTGTTTTTT.